The 32 T cell receptor beta chains reported below all come from one sample, sequenced in a study of lymphopenia after photon versus proton radiotherapy. The protocol was immunoSEQ multiplex PCR, while the TCRdb copy is restricted to in-frame clones and leaves out a portion. The sample records about 83,000 clones, around 88% being singletons. Sequences were derived from peripheral blood, sampled from a patient treated with proton-based radiotherapy. The receptors come from a man between 60 and 75 years old with pancreatic cancer.

CDR3 sequence reads: CASSERGAYQPQHF. The CDR3 DNA reads TGTGCCAGCAGTGAGCGGGGGGCTTATCAGCCCCAGCATTTT. This chain uses TRBV2 with TRBJ1-5, with D perhaps TRBD1 (6 bases). V was clipped by 3 bases and J by 5 bases, with 11 bases between them. Per germline, CDR1 SNHLY and CDR2 FYNNEI. CDR3 length: 14 amino acids. Based on the CDR3 plus reference TRBV2 and TRBJ1-5, the full variable domain is EPEVTQTPSHQVTQMGQEVILRCVPISNHLYFYWYRQILGQKVEFLVSFYNNEISEKSEIFDDQFSVERPDGSNFTLKIRSTKLEDSAMYFCASSERGAYQPQHFGDGTRLSIL.

The chain employs TRBV6-5 and TRBJ2-1; no clear D. Trimming took 6 bases from V and 0 from J, leaving 12 bases between them. This CDR3 is 15 amino acids long. Germline CDR1 MNHEY, CDR2 SVGAGI. As DNA, the CDR3 is TGTGCCAGCAGCCCAGACTGGAGCTCCTACAATGAGCAGTTCTTC. Translating gives CASSPDWSSYNEQFF.

V and J are TRBV27 and TRBJ1-1; 9 bases fit TRBD1. V shed 6 bases, J shed 2 bases, and the junction held 4 bases outside the gene matches. Germline CDR1 is MNHEY and CDR2 is SMNVEV (reference sequence). CDR3 size: 14 residues. CDR3 region: CASSRDRVNTEAFF. CDR3 bases: TGTGCCAGCAGCCGGGACAGGGTAAACACTGAAGCTTTCTTT.

J is TRBJ2-3 and V is TRBV2; 12 bases agree with TRBD2. The CDR3 is 15 amino acids. CDR1 is SNHLY and CDR2 is FYNNEI in the germline V gene. With 6 bases clipped from V and 4 bases from J, the junction kept 5 bases outside the gene matches. The CDR3 is CASSLTSGGSDTQYF. The CDR3, as DNA: TGTGCCAGCAGCTTGACTAGCGGGGGTTCAGATACGCAGTATTTT.

This clone was counted once. J is TRBJ2-4 and V is TRBV4-1; TRBD2 might be the D (5 bases). Germline CDR1 is MGHRA and CDR2 is YSYEKL. V was trimmed by 0 bases and J by 5 bases, leaving 14 bases between them. This CDR3 comprises 16 residues. CDR3 loop: CASSQDHGGRENIQYF. The CDR3 coding sequence is TGCGCCAGCAGCCAAGATCACGGCGGGCGCGAAAACATTCAGTACTTC.

This rearrangement joins TRBV28 to TRBJ2-1; TRBD2 matches at 11 bases. V was clipped by 3 bases and J by 4 bases; unmatched bases: 8. Germline loops: CDR1 MDHEN, CDR2 SYDVKM. This CDR3 has 17 residues. The CDR3 region is CASSFFPSGRKYNEQFF. The CDR3 DNA reads as TGTGCCAGCAGTTTCTTCCCTAGCGGGAGGAAGTACAATGAGCAGTTCTTC.

This clone has only a few counts. The chain links TRBV19 to TRBJ1-1, with D unresolved. The CDR3 runs 13 residues. Germline values: CDR1 LNHDA, CDR2 SQIVND (reference sequence). Trimming stripped 4 bases from V and 4 bases from J, with 10 bases between. In DNA, the CDR3 is TGTGCCAGTAGTAACGTGCGGGGCACTGAAGCTTTCTTT. Amino acids: CASSNVRGTEAFF.

The count of this clone is one. The chain joins TRBV6-5 to TRBJ2-3; TRBD1 might be the D (5 bases). The germline V gene encodes CDR1 MNHEY and CDR2 SVGAGI. V was cut by 0 bases and J by 4 bases, with 8 bases left in between. This CDR3 contains 14 residues. The CDR3 DNA follows: TGTGCCAGCAGTTACTCAGGGGTCGCAGATACGCAGTATTTT. Protein: CASSYSGVADTQYF.

The genes are TRBV28 and TRBJ2-1; D ambiguous. Germline V lookup: CDR1 MDHEN, CDR2 SYDVKM. V lost 2 bases and J 5 bases, leaving 13 bases between the germline ends. This CDR3 region has 15 residues. CDR3 coding DNA: TGTGCCAGCAGTTTACCACCGAAAATCGACAATGAGCAGTTCTTC. Its protein product is CASSLPPKIDNEQFF.

The chain links TRBV18 to TRBJ2-3; TRBD2 matches 14 bases. Germline V gene lookup returns CDR1 KGHSH and CDR2 LQKENI. With 0 bases clipped from V and 10 bases from J, the junction kept 12 bases outside the gene matches. This CDR3 contains 18 residues. CDR3 sequence: CASSPPGLAGASISAQYF. The CDR3 region has the DNA TGTGCCAGCTCACCACCGGGACTAGCGGGAGCCAGCATTTCCGCGCAGTATTTT.

This chain links TRBV28 with TRBJ1-2; 9 bases line up with TRBD1. V dropped 5 bases and J dropped 6; count of bases not matched to a gene: 7. Looked up from germline, CDR1 is MDHEN and CDR2 is SYDVKM. The CDR3 spans 14 residues. The CDR3 nucleotides read TGTGCCAGCAGTACGACAGGGGGTATACATGGCTACACCTTC. Protein: CASSTTGGIHGYTF.

The chain combines TRBV30 with TRBJ2-3, with a possible D match to TRBD2 (5 bases). The germline CDR1 and CDR2 sequences are GTSNPN and SVGIG (reference sequence). With 6 bases removed from V and 4 bases from J, the gap between germline ends came to 14 bases. This CDR3 contains 13 residues. CDR3 nucleotide sequence: TGTGCCTGCCGAAAAGGCGGGCCAGATACGCAGTATTTT. It translates to CACRKGGPDTQYF.

CDR3 DNA sequence: TGTGCCAGCAGCCCAAGTACAACTAGCTACGAGCAGTACTTC. Amino acid sequence: CASSPSTTSYEQYF. The rearrangement links TRBV7-2 to TRBJ2-7; the D gene is possibly TRBD2 (5 bases). CDR1 SGHTA and CDR2 FQGNSA come from the germline V gene. Trimming took off 5 bases at V and 3 bases at J, with 14 bases between the two ends. This CDR3 comprises 14 residues.

V and J are TRBV7-9 and TRBJ1-1; no firm D call. The length of the CDR3 is 14 residues. With 5 bases removed from V and 1 base from J, the gap between germline ends came to 11 bases. Germline CDR1 reads SEHNR; CDR2 reads FQNEAQ (reference sequence). In DNA, the CDR3 is TGTGCCAGCAGCGATTTGCCGGGGAACACTGAAGCTTTCTTT. Its protein is CASSDLPGNTEAFF. The full variable domain, its missing parts supplied by reference TRBV7-9 and TRBJ1-1, is DTGVSQNPRHKITKRGQNVTFRCDPISEHNRLYWYRQTLGQGPEFLTYFQNEAQLEKSRLLSDRFSAERPKGSFSTLEIQRTEQGDSAMYLCASSDLPGNTEAFFGQGTRLTVV.

As DNA, the CDR3 is TGTGCCAGTAGGCCTCAGGGGGCGAGCACAGATACGCAGTATTTT. Its translation: CASRPQGASTDTQYF. The J gene is TRBJ2-3, the V gene TRBV19; 8 bases match TRBD1. This CDR3 comprises 15 residues. The J segment lost 0 bases and the V segment lost 6 bases, leaving 5 bases of the junction unmatched. Germline V gene data show CDR1 as LNHDA and CDR2 as SQIVND (reference sequence).

The chain links TRBV18 to TRBJ2-1; possibly TRBD2 for D (5 bases). CDR1 is KGHSH, CDR2 LQKENI, per germline. The V end lost 1 base, the J end lost 10 bases, and 11 bases lay between the germline ends. This CDR3 has 13 residues. CDR3 DNA: TGTGCCAGCTCACCACGCGAACTAGTAGAGCAGTTCTTC. Its protein product is CASSPRELVEQFF. The complete variable domain, with remaining parts taken from reference TRBV18 and TRBJ2-1, reads NAGVMQNPRHLVRRRGQEARLRCSPMKGHSHVYWYRQLPEEGLKFMVYLQKENIIDESGMPKERFSAEFPKEGPSILRIQQVVRGDSAAYFCASSPRELVEQFFGPGTRLTVL.

V gene TRBV11-3 combines with J gene TRBJ2-3; D tentatively fits TRBD1 or TRBD2 (6 bases each). V lost 7 bases to trimming and J lost 0 bases, with 17 bases between them. CDR3 size: 16 residues. Germline assignment: CDR1 SGHNT and CDR2 YENEEA. The CDR3 here is CASTARGESSTDTQYF. The DNA for the CDR3 is TGTGCCAGCACCGCGAGGGGGGAATCTAGCACAGATACGCAGTATTTT.

This clone was recorded once. The CDR3 DNA reads as TGTGCCAGCAGCTTAGGGGGGACAGGCCTTCGGTATGGCTACACCTTC. Translating gives CASSLGGTGLRYGYTF. The V and J genes are TRBV7-6 and TRBJ1-2; 8 bases agree with TRBD1. CDR1 and CDR2 (germline): SGHVS, FNYEAQ. This CDR3 is built from 16 residues. V lost 1 base and J lost 5; bases outside the gene matches: 9.

The J gene is TRBJ2-7, the V gene TRBV11-2; the match to TRBD2 covers 9 bases. Per germline, CDR1 SGHAT and CDR2 FQNNGV. This CDR3 has 13 residues. V gave up 4 bases and J gave up 6 bases; unmatched junction bases: 4. CDR3 amino acids: CASSSSGAGEQYF. For the CDR3, the DNA is TGTGCCAGCAGCTCTAGCGGGGCGGGCGAGCAGTACTTC.

This clone showed up just a few times. This sequence joins TRBV14 and TRBJ2-5; 9 bases are shared with TRBD2. V shed 0 bases, J shed 7 bases, and the junction held 18 bases outside the gene matches. This CDR3 has 19 amino acids. In germline, CDR1 is SGHDN, CDR2 FVKESK. In nucleotides, the CDR3 is TGTGCCAGCAGCCAAGACCTTGATAGCGGGAGCCCTAAGTTTAGGACCCAGTACTTC. Amino acid sequence: CASSQDLDSGSPKFRTQYF.

In this sample, this clone turned up a few times. The chain recombines TRBV10-2 with TRBJ2-5; no clear D gene. Trimming took off 8 bases at V and 3 bases at J, with 22 bases between the two ends. The CDR3 loop spans 16 amino acids. CDR1 and CDR2 (germline): WSHSY, SAAADI. CDR3 sequence (DNA): TGCGCCAGCTTTGGTCCTCTCCCTTGGGCTAAAGAGACCCAGTACTTC. Its translation is CASFGPLPWAKETQYF.

The CDR3 DNA sequence: TGTGCCAGCAGACCCGGGTGGGGCTACGAGCAGTACTTC. This encodes CASRPGWGYEQYF. V usage is TRBV25-1 and J usage is TRBJ2-7; D gene unclear. CDR1 MGHDK and CDR2 SYGVNS come from the germline V gene. The CDR3 runs to 13 residues. V was clipped by 6 bases and J by 3 bases, with 12 bases between them.

This clone has a single count. The chain uses TRBV2 and TRBJ2-7, with 11 bases identical to TRBD1. The CDR3 is 13 amino acids. Germline V lookup: CDR1 SNHLY, CDR2 FYNNEI. The ends lost 5 bases at V and 5 bases at J; junction bases unmatched: 2. The CDR3 spells CASSQDRGHEQYF. The CDR3 coding sequence is TGTGCCAGCAGTCAGGACAGGGGGCACGAGCAGTACTTC.

The rearrangement links TRBV27 to TRBJ1-1, with D perhaps TRBD1 (5 bases). The ends were cut back, 1 base at V and 7 bases at J, with 13 bases in the middle. Germline V CDR1 and CDR2: MNHEY, SMNVEV (reference sequence). The CDR3 contains 14 residues. CDR3 sequence (DNA): TGTGCCAGCAGTTTATACGGGACGCAAGGTGAAGCTTTCTTT. Translated, it gives CASSLYGTQGEAFF.

There are a few counts of this clone. The chain links TRBV29-1 to TRBJ1-5, with unresolved D. This CDR3 is 13 amino acids long. The V end lost 0 bases, the J end lost 10 bases, and 13 bases lay between the germline ends. Germline V gene data show CDR1 as SQVTM and CDR2 as ANQGSEA. The CDR3 sequence: CSVEETGRGPQHF. In DNA, the CDR3 is TGCAGCGTTGAAGAAACTGGACGGGGACCCCAGCATTTT. Together with reference TRBV29-1 and TRBJ1-5, the CDR3 gives the full variable domain: SAVISQKPSRDICQRGTSLTIQCQVDSQVTMMFWYRQQPGQSLTLIATANQGSEATYESGFVIDKFPISRPNLTFSTLTVSNMSPEDSSIYLCSVEETGRGPQHFGDGTRLSIL.

V is TRBV28 and J is TRBJ2-1; no clear D gene. This CDR3 comprises 14 residues. Germline V lookup: CDR1 MDHEN, CDR2 SYDVKM. V was clipped by 0 bases and J by 12 bases, with 15 bases between them. This CDR3 reads CASSLWPRNHVQFF. The CDR3, as DNA: TGTGCCAGCAGTTTATGGCCCCGAAACCACGTGCAGTTCTTC.

V and J are TRBV9 and TRBJ2-1, with D perhaps TRBD2 (5 bases). In germline, CDR1 is SGDLS, CDR2 YYNGEE. The CDR3 is 15 amino acids. Deletions cut 2 bases from V and 7 bases from J, with 16 bases between. CDR3 nucleotide sequence: TGTGCCAGCAGCGTCATGGGGAGTGGTATAAATGAGCAGTTCTTC. Translating it yields CASSVMGSGINEQFF.

V and J are TRBV27 and TRBJ1-2; D is unresolved. Deletions cut 3 bases from V and 4 bases from J, with 9 bases between. Germline V gene data show CDR1 as MNHEY and CDR2 as SMNVEV (reference sequence). This CDR3 is built from 13 residues. CDR3 protein: CASSLGGGYGYTF. In nucleotides, the CDR3 is TGTGCCAGCAGTTTGGGCGGAGGCTATGGCTACACCTTC.

The chain carries TRBV7-2 and TRBJ2-7; no clear D gene. Germline lookup yields CDR1 SGHTA and CDR2 FQGNSA. Trimming cost V 5 bases and J 3 bases, with 8 bases left between them. The CDR3 totals 12 residues. CDR3 sequence: CASSRQVYEQYF. The CDR3 DNA reads TGTGCCAGCAGCCGGCAGGTCTACGAGCAGTACTTC.

This clone was picked up a small number of times. One junction end does not reproduce the germline sequence, and a read error may be involved. This chain links TRBV28 with TRBJ2-1, with 9 bases fitting TRBD1. CDR1 and CDR2 from the germline V gene are MDHEN and SYDVKM. There are 13 residues in the CDR3. CDR3 amino acids: CASSFSYQTGGIF. The CDR3 DNA reads TGTGCCAGCAGTTTCTCCTACCAGACAGGGGGGATCTTC.

V gene TRBV5-1 combines with J gene TRBJ2-1; D possibly corresponds to TRBD2 (6 bases). Germline assignment: CDR1 SGHRS and CDR2 YFSETQ. The CDR3 length is 15 residues. V dropped 4 bases and J dropped 6 bases, with 17 bases sitting between them. In DNA form, the CDR3 reads TGCGCCAGCAGCCCTGGGGGAGGAGGGTCCAATGAGCAGTTCTTC. This encodes CASSPGGGGSNEQFF.

The V and J genes are TRBV10-3 and TRBJ1-2; 10 nucleotides line up with TRBD1. CDR1 and CDR2 (germline): ENHRY, SYGVKD. CDR3 size: 15 residues. Germline trimming cut 3 bases from V and 6 bases from J; bases unmatched to any gene: 7. CDR3 sequence: CAISEIDRGLDGYTF. CDR3 nucleotides: TGTGCCATCAGTGAAATCGACAGGGGGCTGGATGGCTACACCTTC.